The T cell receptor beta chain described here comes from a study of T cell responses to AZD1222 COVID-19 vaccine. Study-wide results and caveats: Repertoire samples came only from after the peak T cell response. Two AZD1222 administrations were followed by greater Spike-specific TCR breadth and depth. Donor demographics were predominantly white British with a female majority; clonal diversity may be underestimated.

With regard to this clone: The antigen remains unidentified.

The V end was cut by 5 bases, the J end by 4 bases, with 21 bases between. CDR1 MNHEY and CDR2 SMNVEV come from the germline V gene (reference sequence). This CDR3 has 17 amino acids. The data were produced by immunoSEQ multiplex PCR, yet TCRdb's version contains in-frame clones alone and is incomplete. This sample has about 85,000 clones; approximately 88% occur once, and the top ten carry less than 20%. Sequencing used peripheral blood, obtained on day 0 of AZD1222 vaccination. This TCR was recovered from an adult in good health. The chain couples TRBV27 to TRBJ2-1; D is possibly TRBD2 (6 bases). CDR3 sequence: CASSPSEGDSSYNEQFF. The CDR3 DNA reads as TGTGCCAGCAGTCCTAGTGAAGGGGACTCCTCTTACAATGAGCAGTTCTTC.